The T cell receptor beta chain under discussion was sequenced for a study of T cells after yellow fever vaccination. Notes on the study in general: Re-detected after boosting: most primary clones, more than 95% of CD4 and around 86% of CD8.

TCRdb recomputed calls from the 5' RACE reads with MiXCR, one row per CDR3 protein. The sample contains over 250,000 distinct CDR3 sequences, around 4.9% of which appear only once. As for this clonotype: The antigen remains unidentified.

Trimming cost V 3 bases and J 4 bases; bases outside gene matches: 6. The CDR3 contains 15 residues. The chain carries TRBV12-3 or TRBV12-4 and TRBJ2-7; TRBD1 agrees at 10 bases. This TCR was recovered from a man in his late teens or twenties who received the YFV17D yellow fever vaccine. Material: CD4+ T cells sorted from PBMCs, obtained on the day of the yellow fever booster vaccination. Here the CDR3 DNA reads TGTGCCAGCAGTTTTAGGGACAGGGGCCCATACGAGCAGTACTTC. Encoded protein: CASSFRDRGPYEQYF.